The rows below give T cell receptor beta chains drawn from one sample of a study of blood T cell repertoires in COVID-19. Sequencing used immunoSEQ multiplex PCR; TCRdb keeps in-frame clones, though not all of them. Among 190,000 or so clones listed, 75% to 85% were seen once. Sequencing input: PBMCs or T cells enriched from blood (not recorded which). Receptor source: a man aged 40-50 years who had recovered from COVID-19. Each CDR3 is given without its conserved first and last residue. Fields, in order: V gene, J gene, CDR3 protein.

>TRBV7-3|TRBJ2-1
ASSLVRRERNEQF
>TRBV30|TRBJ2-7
AWSGGRTGDEQY
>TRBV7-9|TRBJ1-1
ASRGRQGWFPNTEAF
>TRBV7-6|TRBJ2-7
ASSFGSGPYEQY
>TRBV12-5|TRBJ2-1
ASGPTSGRNEQF
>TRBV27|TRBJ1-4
ASSAWTEGPKLF
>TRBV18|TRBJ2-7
ASSPGQNEQY
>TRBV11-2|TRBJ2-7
ASSLDRGRTLEQY
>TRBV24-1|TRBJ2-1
ATSYLGGAFEQF
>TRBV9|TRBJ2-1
ASSVLPGGANEQF
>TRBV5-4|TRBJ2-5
ASSPGLAGGQETQY
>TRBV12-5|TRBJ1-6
ASGLDKTGGGLEGINSPLH
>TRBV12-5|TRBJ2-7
ASGTAGGEQY
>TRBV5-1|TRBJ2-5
ASSSRAGGETQY
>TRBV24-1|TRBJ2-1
ATSGTRGNEQF
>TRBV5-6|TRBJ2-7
ASSNKPQGLEQY
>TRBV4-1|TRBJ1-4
ASSHQREEKLF
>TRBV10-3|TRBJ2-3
AISESLSGSGSTDTQY
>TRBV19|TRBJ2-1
ASSPTGRRNEQF
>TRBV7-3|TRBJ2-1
ASSVDGDNEQF
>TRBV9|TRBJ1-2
ASSAKAGYNYGYT
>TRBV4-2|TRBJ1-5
ASSQDRRGGQPQH
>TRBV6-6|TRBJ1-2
ASSRLRTEANYGYT
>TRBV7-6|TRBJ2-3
ASSAWTGGTDTQY
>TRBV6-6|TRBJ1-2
ASSYRDRGGYT
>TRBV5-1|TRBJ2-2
ASSFISRGRDTGELF
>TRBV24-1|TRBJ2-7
ATSGEGAGLAVYEQY
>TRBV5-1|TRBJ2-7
ASSFRQGYEQY
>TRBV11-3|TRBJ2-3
ASSLRGTGGNTQY
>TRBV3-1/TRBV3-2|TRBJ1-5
ASSQDQGNQPQH
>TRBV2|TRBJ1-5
ASSGQFNQPQH
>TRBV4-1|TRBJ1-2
ASSQDTGYGYT
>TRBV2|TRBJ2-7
ASSKTRTGGYYEQY
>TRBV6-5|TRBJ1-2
ASSRNRGDYGYT
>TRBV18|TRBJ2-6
ASSPSGTAASGANVLT